This T cell receptor (beta chain) was captured by sequencing in a study of blood T cell repertoires in COVID-19. Study background: Researchers got acute and convalescent COVID-19 samples from the United States, Italy and Spain. Sources were T cells, B-cell-depleted T cells, or PBMCs; the material itself was cDNA or gDNA.

TCRdb's table, derived via immunoSEQ multiplex PCR, lists solely in-frame clones and lacks some. This sample has 180,000 or so clones, with over 75% found just once. The sequence came from a man aged 35 to 55 with active or convalescent COVID-19. The specimen sequenced was peripheral blood.

This CDR3 reads CASNSGRTGELFF. The DNA for the CDR3 is TGTGCCAGCAACTCGGGGAGGACCGGGGAGCTGTTTTTT. V is TRBV7-3 and J is TRBJ2-2; tentative D call: TRBD2 (6 bases). Looked up from germline, CDR1 is SGHTA and CDR2 is FQGTGA. Trimming took off 7 bases at V and 5 bases at J, with 11 bases between the two ends. The CDR3 loop spans 13 amino acids.